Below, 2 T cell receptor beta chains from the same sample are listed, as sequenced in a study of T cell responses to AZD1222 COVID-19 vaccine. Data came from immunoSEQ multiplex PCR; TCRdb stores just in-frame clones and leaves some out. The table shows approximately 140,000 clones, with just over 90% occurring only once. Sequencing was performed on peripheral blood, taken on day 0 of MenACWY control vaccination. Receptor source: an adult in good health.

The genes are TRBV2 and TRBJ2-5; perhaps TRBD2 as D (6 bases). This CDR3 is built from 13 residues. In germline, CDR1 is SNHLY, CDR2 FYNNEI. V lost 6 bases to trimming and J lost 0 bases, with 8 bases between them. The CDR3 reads CASSRTNQETQYF. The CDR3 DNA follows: TGTGCCAGCAGCCGGACTAACCAAGAGACCCAGTACTTC.

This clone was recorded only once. The CDR3 sequence is CASSWGAYNEQFF. The CDR3 coding sequence is TGTGCCAGCAGTTGGGGGGCCTACAATGAGCAGTTCTTC. The chain joins TRBV6-5 to TRBJ2-1, with D maybe TRBD2 (6 bases). Germline assignment: CDR1 MNHEY and CDR2 SVGAGI. The CDR3 runs 13 residues. V lost 4 bases, J lost 2 bases, and 6 bases lay in between.